The rows below give T cell receptor beta chains drawn from one sample of a study of T cell responses to AZD1222 COVID-19 vaccine. Assay: immunoSEQ multiplex PCR; the TCRdb copy retains only in-frame clones and omits some. Of 95,000 to 100,000 clones listed, almost 90% are singletons. The material sequenced was peripheral blood, taken 28 days after the second AZD1222 dose. The receptors shown here come from an adult who received the AZD1222 COVID-19 vaccine. CDR3s include the opening cysteine and the closing phenylalanine or tryptophan. A D gene is named only where the DNA matches it firmly. Only some rows state a clone size, as once, few, many or a class for expanded clones.

V: TRBV4-2
size: -
J: TRBJ2-3
D: TRBD2
DNA: TGTGCCAGCAGCCTCCGACTAGCGGGGGCCACAGATACGCAGTATTTT
CDR3: CASSLRLAGATDTQYF

V: TRBV12-3/TRBV12-4
size: once
J: TRBJ1-1
D: -
DNA: TGTGCCAGCAGTTCCGGACAGAACACTGAAGCTTTCTTT
CDR3: CASSSGQNTEAFF

V: TRBV19
size: once
J: TRBJ1-3
D: -
DNA: TGTGCCAGTGGGGAGTTAACTGGAAACACCATATATTTT
CDR3: CASGELTGNTIYF

V: TRBV6-1
size: once
J: TRBJ1-2
D: TRBD1
DNA: TGTGCCAGCAGTGAGACGACAGGGGGCGTCGATGGCTACACCTTC
CDR3: CASSETTGGVDGYTF

V: TRBV18
size: -
J: TRBJ2-7
D: -
DNA: TGTGCCAGCTCGATCACGGCAAGCTACGAGCAGTACTTC
CDR3: CASSITASYEQYF

V: TRBV30
size: -
J: TRBJ1-6
D: -
DNA: TGTGCCTGGAAATGGACAAACGGCGCTTCACCCCTCCACTTT
CDR3: CAWKWTNGASPLHF

V: TRBV12-5
size: -
J: TRBJ1-2
D: -
DNA: TGTGCTAGTGGTTTGAGAGGGGGACCACGTTATGGCTACACCTTC
CDR3: CASGLRGGPRYGYTF

V: TRBV7-8
size: -
J: TRBJ2-7
D: TRBD2
DNA: TGTGCCAGCAGCTCCTGGGCGCTAGCGGGACTACAAAGCTCCTACGAGCAGTACTTC
CDR3: CASSSWALAGLQSSYEQYF

V: TRBV5-1
size: -
J: TRBJ1-2
D: -
DNA: TGCGCCAGCAGCTTTCTTGGCGAGGAGTATGGCTACACCTTC
CDR3: CASSFLGEEYGYTF

V: TRBV29-1
size: -
J: TRBJ1-2
D: TRBD1
DNA: TGCAGCGCCGACAGGGAACTTGGCTACACCTTC
CDR3: CSADRELGYTF

V: TRBV5-1
size: -
J: TRBJ2-1
D: TRBD2
DNA: TGCGCCAGCAGCTTGGGACTAGCGGGAACCAATGAGCAGTTCTTC
CDR3: CASSLGLAGTNEQFF

V: TRBV5-1
size: once
J: TRBJ2-7
D: TRBD2
DNA: TGCGCCAGCAGCGCCCGGGACTACACCTACGAGCAGTACTTC
CDR3: CASSARDYTYEQYF

V: TRBV11-2
size: -
J: TRBJ2-3
D: -
DNA: TGTGCCAGCAGCTCTGCCGCAGATACGCAGTATTTT
CDR3: CASSSAADTQYF

V: TRBV29-1
size: -
J: TRBJ2-3
D: -
DNA: TGCAGCGTTGCCCGCTCGACAGTCACAGATACGCAGTATTTT
CDR3: CSVARSTVTDTQYF

V: TRBV6-6
size: -
J: TRBJ1-2
D: TRBD1
DNA: TGTGCCAGCACCCCTGACAGGGGGCGAGATGGCTACACCTTC
CDR3: CASTPDRGRDGYTF

V: TRBV19
size: -
J: TRBJ1-2
D: -
DNA: TGTGCCAGTAGTATAGGGATAGGCACCTTTGACGGGAGCTACACCTTC
CDR3: CASSIGIGTFDGSYTF

V: TRBV29-1
size: -
J: TRBJ2-3
D: TRBD2
DNA: TGCAGCGTTGAAGATCCTCACGGGGAGGGTCCGACAGATACGCAGTATTTT
CDR3: CSVEDPHGEGPTDTQYF

V: TRBV2
size: few
J: TRBJ1-4
D: -
DNA: TGTGCCAGTTTTAAGACAGAAACTAATGAAAAACTGTTTTTT
CDR3: CASFKTETNEKLFF

V: TRBV7-8
size: -
J: TRBJ1-5
D: -
DNA: TGTGCCAGCAGCTTAAATCATGGCAATCAGCCCCAGCATTTT
CDR3: CASSLNHGNQPQHF

V: TRBV28
size: -
J: TRBJ2-7
D: -
DNA: TGTGCCAGCAGTTCCCCCTCTACTCCTTCCTACGAGCAGTACTTC
CDR3: CASSSPSTPSYEQYF

V: TRBV11-2
size: -
J: TRBJ2-2
D: TRBD2
DNA: TGTGCCAGCATCCCTTGGGGGGGATGGGGGAACACCGGGGAGCTGTTTTTT
CDR3: CASIPWGGWGNTGELFF

V: TRBV29-1
size: -
J: TRBJ1-1
D: -
DNA: TGCAGCGCAGTATTTCGGGAAGCTTTCTTT
CDR3: CSAVFREAFF

V: TRBV20-1
size: -
J: TRBJ2-5
D: -
DNA: TGCAGTGCTGGGGGGCGCGAGACCCAGTACTTC
CDR3: CSAGGRETQYF

V: TRBV5-5
size: -
J: TRBJ2-1
D: -
DNA: TGTGCCAGCAGCGCCCAGGGTTATGAGCAGTTCTTC
CDR3: CASSAQGYEQFF

V: TRBV15
size: -
J: TRBJ1-2
D: TRBD1
DNA: TGTGCCACCAGCCGGGGAAGGGGGCTTACCTATAACTATGGCTACACCTTC
CDR3: CATSRGRGLTYNYGYTF

V: TRBV3-1/TRBV3-2
size: -
J: TRBJ2-1
D: TRBD2
DNA: TGTGCCAGCAGCCAAGGAGCGGGAGCCTACAATGAGCAGTTCTTC
CDR3: CASSQGAGAYNEQFF

V: TRBV27
size: -
J: TRBJ2-1
D: TRBD2
DNA: TGTGCCAGCAGACAAGCGGGAACTACACATGAGCAGTTCTTC
CDR3: CASRQAGTTHEQFF